Listed here are 7 T cell receptor beta chains from one sample, sequenced in a study of blood T cell repertoires in COVID-19. Assay: immunoSEQ multiplex PCR; the TCRdb copy retains only in-frame clones and omits some. This sample has approximately 350,000 clones; roughly nine tenths occur once, and the top ten carry 0.95% to 1.5%. Sequenced material: peripheral blood. These receptors were obtained from a man in his forties or fifties with acute or convalescent COVID-19.

The chain links TRBV20-1 to TRBJ2-1; D is undetermined. Between the trimmed V and J ends, which lost 5 bases and 6 bases, there was a span of 8 bases. There are 11 residues in the CDR3. In germline, CDR1 is DFQATT, CDR2 SNEGSKA (reference sequence). This chain's CDR3 is CSARLVNEQFF. CDR3 DNA sequence: TGCAGTGCTCGACTTGTCAATGAGCAGTTCTTC.

This chain uses TRBV7-8 with TRBJ1-6; 8 bases are shared with TRBD1. Germline CDR1 SGHVS, CDR2 FQNEAQ. The CDR3 totals 16 residues. Losses at the gene ends were 1 base for V and 10 bases for J; bases not matched to a gene: 9. CDR3 sequence: CASSLVSADRASPLHF. The CDR3 DNA follows: TGTGCCAGCAGCTTAGTCTCGGCGGACAGGGCCTCACCCCTCCACTTT.

V is TRBV4-2 and J is TRBJ2-5, with TRBD1 identical over 9 bases. The CDR3 is made up of 15 amino acids. The germline V gene has CDR1 LGHNA and CDR2 YNFKEQ. Trimming removed 0 bases from V and 8 bases from J; junction bases left unmatched: 7. The CDR3 DNA is TGTGCCAGCAGCCAAGAAGGACAGGGGCTAGTCACCCAGTACTTC. Translation gives CASSQEGQGLVTQYF.

The chain carries TRBV12-5 and TRBJ1-1, with D uncertain. The CDR3 spans 12 residues. The V and J ends lost 6 bases and 9 bases respectively, with 14 bases between them. CDR1 and CDR2 from the germline V gene are LGHNT and FRNRAP. This chain's CDR3 is CASGLEADQAFF. Written as DNA, the CDR3 is TGTGCTAGTGGCCTTGAGGCTGATCAAGCTTTCTTT.

This clone appeared a single time. The gene calls are TRBV10-3 and TRBJ2-3, with 7 bases lining up with TRBD1. The CDR3 is 17 amino acids. Germline loops: CDR1 ENHRY, CDR2 SYGVKD. V was pared by 0 bases and J by 1 base, with 7 bases of the junction left unmatched. CDR3 DNA sequence: TGTGCCATCAGTGAGTCTGCGAACAGGGGACGCACAGATACGCAGTATTTT. This encodes CAISESANRGRTDTQYF.

This CDR3 reads CASSLNKRRGLIYNSPLHF. The CDR3 nucleotides are TGTGCCAGCAGTCTAAATAAACGGAGGGGCCTAATTTATAATTCACCCCTCCACTTT. The V and J genes are TRBV6-6 and TRBJ1-6; a possible D gene is TRBD1 (5 bases). Trimming shortened V by 5 bases and J by 4 bases, and 24 bases separated the two germline ends. This CDR3 has 19 amino acids. The V gene's germline CDR1 is MNHNY and CDR2 SVGAGI (reference sequence).

The rearrangement uses TRBV7-9 and TRBJ1-2; D uncertain. Germline V gene data show CDR1 as SEHNR and CDR2 as FQNEAQ (reference sequence). This CDR3 region has 15 residues. V dropped 0 bases and J dropped 6 bases, with 14 bases sitting between them. CDR3 amino acids: CASSLAAQPLHGYTF. CDR3 bases: TGTGCCAGCAGCTTAGCAGCACAGCCTCTCCATGGCTACACCTTC.